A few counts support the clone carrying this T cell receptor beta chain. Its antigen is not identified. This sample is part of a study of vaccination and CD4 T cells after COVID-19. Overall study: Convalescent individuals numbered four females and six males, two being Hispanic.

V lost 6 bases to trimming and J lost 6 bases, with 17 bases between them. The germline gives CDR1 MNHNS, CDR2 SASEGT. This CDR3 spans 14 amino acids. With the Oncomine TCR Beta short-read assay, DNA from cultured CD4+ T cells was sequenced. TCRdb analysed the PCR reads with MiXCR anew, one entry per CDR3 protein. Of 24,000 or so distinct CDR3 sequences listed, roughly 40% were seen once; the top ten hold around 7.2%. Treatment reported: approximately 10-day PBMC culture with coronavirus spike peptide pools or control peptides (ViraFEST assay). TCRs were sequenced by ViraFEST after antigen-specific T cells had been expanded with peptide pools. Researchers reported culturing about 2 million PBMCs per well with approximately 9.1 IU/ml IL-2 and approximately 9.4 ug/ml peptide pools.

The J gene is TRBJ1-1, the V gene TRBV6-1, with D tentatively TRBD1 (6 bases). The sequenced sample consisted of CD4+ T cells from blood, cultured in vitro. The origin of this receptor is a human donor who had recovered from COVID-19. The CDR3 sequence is CASRLTGSGAEAFF. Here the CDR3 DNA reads TGTGCCAGCAGACTCACCGGGTCAGGGGCTGAAGCTTTCTTT.